The clone carrying this T cell receptor (beta chain) came up many times. No antigen is known for it. 5'-RACE, quantitative and with molecular barcodes, yielded the TCR beta libraries. Each CDR3 protein gets one entry after TCRdb re-called the 5' RACE reads with MiXCR. The sample contains around 150,000 distinct CDR3 sequences, about 7% of which appear only once. CDR1 is SNHLY, CDR2 FYNNEI, per germline. Deletions cut 4 bases from V and 9 bases from J, with 13 bases between. The CDR3 covers 14 residues. The sample comes from a study of CD8 T cells in ankylosing spondylitis. Study-level findings and limits: Ankylosing spondylitis blood seemed to carry a telltale TCR beta motif made of several highly homologous variants.

Sequenced sample: blood, either unsorted or a sorted T cell fraction (not recorded which). The chain links TRBV2 to TRBJ1-6, with D perhaps matching TRBD1 (6 bases). This sequence was found in a female donor with ankylosing spondylitis or in good health (not recorded which). CDR3 sequence reads: CASSVGGSGSPLHF. Written as DNA, the CDR3 is TGTGCCAGCAGTGTTGGGGGCTCGGGTTCACCCCTCCACTTT.